This is a list of T cell receptor beta chains from one sample in a study of T cells in Graves' hyperthyroidism and ophthalmopathy. TCRdb called the multiplex PCR reads again in MiXCR, with one record for every CDR3 protein. This table has almost 600,000 distinct CDR3 sequences, under 60% appearing once. Material: peripheral blood or thyroid tissue (not recorded which). All receptors derive from a woman younger than 30 with Graves' hyperthyroidism. CDR3s include the opening cysteine and the closing phenylalanine or tryptophan. The D gene is left open where the match is weak. Clone size is given for some rows only: seen once, a few or many times, or a class if the clone is expanded.

size,J,V,D,CDR3,DNA
few,TRBJ2-2,TRBV19,-,CASSWTVTNTGELFF,TGTGCCAGTAGTTGGACAGTTACGAACACCGGGGAGCTGTTTTTT
-,TRBJ2-1,TRBV19,-,CASSIPGSPYEQFF,TGTGCCAGTAGTATCCCCGGGTCCCCCTACGAGCAGTTCTTC
few,TRBJ2-7,TRBV3-1,TRBD2,CASSQDRGVYEQYF,TGTGCCAGCAGCCAAGATCGGGGGGTGTACGAGCAGTACTTC
-,TRBJ1-2,TRBV7-2,-,CASSPEGGHGYTF,TGTGCCAGCAGCCCCGAAGGGGGTCATGGCTACACCTTC
-,TRBJ2-5,TRBV7-3,-,CASSPDTGITGGTERDETQYF,TGTGCCAGCAGCCCTGACACCGGGATCACTGGTGGCACAGAGAGGGATGAGACCCAGTACTTC
-,TRBJ2-7,TRBV12-3/TRBV12-4,-,CASTGDIYEQYF,TGTGCCAGCACCGGGGATATCTACGAGCAGTATTTC
-,TRBJ1-5,TRBV2,-,CASSVQHF,TGTGCCAGCAGTGTCCAGCATTTT
-,TRBJ1-1,TRBV5-1,-,CASKNPGGAEAFF,TGCGCCAGCAAAAATCCCGGGGGCGCTGAAGCTTTCTTT
many,TRBJ1-4,TRBV12-3/TRBV12-4,TRBD1,CASADRGDREKLFF,TGTGCCAGCGCCGACAGGGGAGACCGAGAAAAACTGTTTTTT
many,TRBJ1-2,TRBV27,TRBD1,CASSFHDRGYGYTF,TGTGCCAGCAGTTTCCACGACAGGGGCTATGGCTACACCTTC
many,TRBJ2-7,TRBV12-3/TRBV12-4,TRBD2,CASSALLLAGGWYEQYF,TGTGCCAGCAGTGCTCTTCTTCTAGCGGGAGGATGGTACGAGCAGTACTTC
-,TRBJ2-3,TRBV24-1,TRBD2,CATEPGLASSSTDTQYF,TGTGCCACCGAGCCGGGACTAGCGAGCTCTAGCACAGATACGCAGTATTTT
many,TRBJ2-7,TRBV20-1,TRBD2,CSARDLAGEGYYEQYF,TGCAGTGCTAGAGACCTAGCGGGAGAGGGGTACTACGAGCAGTACTTC
many,TRBJ1-2,TRBV19,-,CASTSRGDSYGYTF,TGTGCCAGTACCTCTCGGGGTGATAGCTATGGCTACACCTTC
many,TRBJ1-2,TRBV6-1,-,CASSERYRREGYTF,TGTGCCAGCAGTGAAAGGTACAGACGGGAAGGCTACACCTTC
many,TRBJ1-1,TRBV6-6,-,CASSYPSGAMNTEAFF,TGTGCCAGCAGTTACCCATCCGGGGCCATGAACACTGAAGCTTTCTTT
many,TRBJ2-7,TRBV10-3,TRBD2,CAIRTSGSGEQYF,TGTGCCATCAGGACTAGCGGGAGTGGGGAGCAGTACTTC
many,TRBJ1-1,TRBV7-2,TRBD1,CASSFNPTGVNTEAFF,TGTGCCAGCAGCTTCAACCCGACAGGGGTGAACACTGAAGCTTTCTTT
-,TRBJ2-3,TRBV11-1,-,CASSYITDTQYF,TGTGCCAGCAGCTATATCACAGATACGCAGTATTTT
many,TRBJ2-5,TRBV29-1,TRBD1,CSVEWDREGETQYF,TGCAGCGTTGAGTGGGACAGGGAAGGCGAGACCCAGTACTTC
-,TRBJ2-2,TRBV29-1,TRBD2,CSVGSGRAVGELFF,TGCAGCGTTGGGAGCGGGAGGGCCGTCGGGGAGCTGTTTTTT
many,TRBJ1-1,TRBV6-2/TRBV6-3,-,CASFKWGNTEAFF,TGTGCCAGCTTCAAATGGGGGAACACTGAAGCTTTCTTT
-,TRBJ2-1,TRBV5-1,-,CASTDSPSSYNEQFF,TGCGCCAGCACGGACAGCCCGAGCTCCTACAATGAGCAGTTCTTC
many,TRBJ2-7,TRBV4-1,-,CASSQAGWYEQYF,TGCGCCAGCAGCCAAGCCGGGTGGTACGAGCAGTACTTC
-,TRBJ2-3,TRBV19,-,CASSGYRDVSTDTQYF,TGTGCCAGTAGTGGATACAGGGATGTTAGCACAGATACGCAGTATTTT
many,TRBJ1-2,TRBV7-9,-,CASRPAETGYTF,TGTGCCAGCAGGCCAGCGGAGACTGGCTACACCTTC
-,TRBJ1-2,TRBV29-1,-,CSSELQVNYGYTF,TGCAGCAGTGAGCTACAGGTAAACTATGGCTACACCTTC
-,TRBJ1-3,TRBV10-3,-,CASSPPGGLGNTIYF,TGTGCCAGCAGTCCCCCGGGGGGGCTTGGAAACACCATATATTTT
-,TRBJ1-4,TRBV6-6,-,CASSPRREKLFF,TGTGCCAGCAGTCCACGCCGGGAGAAACTGTTTTTT
-,TRBJ1-1,TRBV15,-,CATSRDGW,TGTGCCACCAGCAGAGATGGGTGG
-,TRBJ2-5,TRBV18,-,CASSPPSTQPYQETQYF,TGTGCCAGCTCACCACCTTCCACACAGCCGTACCAAGAGACCCAGTACTTC
many,TRBJ1-2,TRBV7-9,-,CASSSGGLSYGYTF,TGTGCCAGCAGCTCAGGCGGCCTGAGCTATGGCTACACCTTC
many,TRBJ1-1,TRBV20-1,-,CSASQPGDTEAFF,TGCAGTGCTAGTCAACCCGGCGACACTGAAGCTTTCTTT